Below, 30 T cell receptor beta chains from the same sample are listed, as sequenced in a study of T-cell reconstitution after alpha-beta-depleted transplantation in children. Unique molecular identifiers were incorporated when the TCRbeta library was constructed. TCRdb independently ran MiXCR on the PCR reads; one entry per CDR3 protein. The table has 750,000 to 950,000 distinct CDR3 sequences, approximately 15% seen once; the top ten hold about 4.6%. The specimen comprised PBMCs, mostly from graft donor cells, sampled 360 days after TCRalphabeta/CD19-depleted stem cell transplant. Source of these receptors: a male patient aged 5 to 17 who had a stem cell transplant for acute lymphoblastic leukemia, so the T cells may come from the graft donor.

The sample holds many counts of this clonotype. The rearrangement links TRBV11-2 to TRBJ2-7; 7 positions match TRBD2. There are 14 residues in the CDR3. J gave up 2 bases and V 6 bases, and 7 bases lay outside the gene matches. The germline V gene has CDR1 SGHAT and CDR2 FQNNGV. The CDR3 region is CASSPPGTTYEQYF. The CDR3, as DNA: TGTGCCAGCAGTCCCCCCGGGACTACCTACGAGCAGTACTTC.

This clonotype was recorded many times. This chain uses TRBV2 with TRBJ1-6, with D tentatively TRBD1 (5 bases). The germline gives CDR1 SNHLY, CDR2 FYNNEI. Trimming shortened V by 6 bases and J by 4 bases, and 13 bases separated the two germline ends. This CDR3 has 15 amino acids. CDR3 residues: CASSGPGRYNSPLHF. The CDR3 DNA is TGTGCCAGCAGCGGACCAGGGAGGTATAATTCACCCCTCCACTTT.

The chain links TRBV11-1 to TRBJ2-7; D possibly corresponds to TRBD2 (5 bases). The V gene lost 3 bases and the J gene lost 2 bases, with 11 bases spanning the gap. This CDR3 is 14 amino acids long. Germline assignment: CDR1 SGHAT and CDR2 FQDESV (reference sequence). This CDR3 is CASSFEERAYEQYF. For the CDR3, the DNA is TGTGCCAGCAGCTTTGAGGAGAGGGCCTACGAGCAGTACTTC. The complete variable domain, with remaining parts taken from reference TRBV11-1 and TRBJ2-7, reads EAEVAQSPRYKITEKSQAVAFWCDPISGHATLYWYRQILGQGPELLVQFQDESVVDDSQLPKDRFSAERLKGVDSTLKIQPAELGDSAMYLCASSFEERAYEQYFGPGTRLTVT.

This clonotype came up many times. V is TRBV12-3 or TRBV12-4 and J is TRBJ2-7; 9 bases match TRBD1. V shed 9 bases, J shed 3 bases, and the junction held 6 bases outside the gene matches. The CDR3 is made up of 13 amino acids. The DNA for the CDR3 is TGTGCCAGTGACAGGGGGGTCAACTACGAGCAGTACTTC. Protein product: CASDRGVNYEQYF.

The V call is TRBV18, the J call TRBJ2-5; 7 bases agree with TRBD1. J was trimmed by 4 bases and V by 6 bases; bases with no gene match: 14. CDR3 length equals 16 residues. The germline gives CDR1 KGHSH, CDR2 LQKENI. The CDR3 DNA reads TGTGCCAGCTCCCGACAGGGATCGAGAGTAGGAGAGACCCAGTACTTC. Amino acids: CASSRQGSRVGETQYF.

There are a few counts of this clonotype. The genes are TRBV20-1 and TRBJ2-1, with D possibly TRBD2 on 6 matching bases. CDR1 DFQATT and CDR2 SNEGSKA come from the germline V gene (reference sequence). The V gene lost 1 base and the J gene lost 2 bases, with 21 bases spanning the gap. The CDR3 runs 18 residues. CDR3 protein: CSARVEGDWTLAYNEQFF. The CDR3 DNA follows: TGCAGTGCTAGAGTGGAAGGGGACTGGACCCTAGCCTACAATGAGCAGTTCTTC.

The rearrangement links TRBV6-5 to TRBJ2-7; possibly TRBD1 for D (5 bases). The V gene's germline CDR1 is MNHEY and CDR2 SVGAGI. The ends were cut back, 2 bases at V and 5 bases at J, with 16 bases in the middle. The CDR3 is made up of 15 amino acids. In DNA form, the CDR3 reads TGTGCCAGCAGTTACAGCCCCGGCAGGGCCAACGAGCAGTACTTC. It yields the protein CASSYSPGRANEQYF.

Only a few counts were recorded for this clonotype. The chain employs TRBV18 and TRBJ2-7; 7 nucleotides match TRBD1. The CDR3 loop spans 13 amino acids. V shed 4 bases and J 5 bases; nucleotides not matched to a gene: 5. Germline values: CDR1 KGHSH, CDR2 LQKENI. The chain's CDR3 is CASSLTGYDEQYF. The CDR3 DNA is TGTGCCAGCTCACTGACAGGGTACGACGAGCAGTACTTC.

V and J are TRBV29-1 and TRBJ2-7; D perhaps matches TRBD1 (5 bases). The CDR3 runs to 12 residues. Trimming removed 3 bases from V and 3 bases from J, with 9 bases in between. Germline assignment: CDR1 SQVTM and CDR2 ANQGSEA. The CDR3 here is CSVEIQGYEQYF. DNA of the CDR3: TGCAGCGTTGAGATCCAGGGCTACGAGCAGTACTTC.

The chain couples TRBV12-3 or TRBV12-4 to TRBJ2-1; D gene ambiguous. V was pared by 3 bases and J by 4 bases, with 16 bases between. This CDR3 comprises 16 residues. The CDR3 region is CASSFLSWAAYNEQFF. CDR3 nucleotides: TGTGCCAGCAGTTTTCTCTCATGGGCTGCTTACAATGAGCAGTTCTTC.

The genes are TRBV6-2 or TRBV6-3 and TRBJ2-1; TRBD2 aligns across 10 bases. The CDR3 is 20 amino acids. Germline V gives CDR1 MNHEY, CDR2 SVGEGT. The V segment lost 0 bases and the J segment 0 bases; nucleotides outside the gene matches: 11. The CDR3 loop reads CASSYSWELRLAGSYNEQFF. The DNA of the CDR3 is TGTGCCAGCAGTTACTCATGGGAACTCCGACTAGCGGGCTCCTACAATGAGCAGTTCTTC.

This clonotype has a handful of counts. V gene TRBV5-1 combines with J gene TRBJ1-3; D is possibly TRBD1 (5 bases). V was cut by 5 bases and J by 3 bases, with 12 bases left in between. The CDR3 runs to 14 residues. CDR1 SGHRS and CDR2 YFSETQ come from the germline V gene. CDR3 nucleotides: TGCGCCAGCAGGGGACGGCTTGATGGAAACACCATATATTTT. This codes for CASRGRLDGNTIYF.

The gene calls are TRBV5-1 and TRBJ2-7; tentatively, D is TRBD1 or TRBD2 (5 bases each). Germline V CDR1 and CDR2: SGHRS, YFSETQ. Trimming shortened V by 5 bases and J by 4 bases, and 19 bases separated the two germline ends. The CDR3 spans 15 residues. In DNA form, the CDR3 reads TGCGCCAGCAGAGCGAACCTGAGGGGCGCATACGAGCAGTACTTC. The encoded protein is CASRANLRGAYEQYF.

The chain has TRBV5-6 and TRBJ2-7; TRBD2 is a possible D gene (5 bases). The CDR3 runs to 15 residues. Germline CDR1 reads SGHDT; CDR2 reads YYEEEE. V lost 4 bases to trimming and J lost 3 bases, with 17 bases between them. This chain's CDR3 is CASSPIGGLNYEQYF. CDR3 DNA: TGTGCCAGCAGCCCCATCGGCGGGCTTAACTACGAGCAGTACTTC.

CDR3 region: CASSVEWGHGYEQYF. The DNA for the CDR3 is TGTGCCAGCAGCGTAGAATGGGGCCACGGTTACGAGCAGTACTTC. The rearrangement links TRBV9 to TRBJ2-7; TRBD1 might be the D (5 bases). The germline V and J ends were trimmed by 0 bases and 4 bases, with 14 bases remaining between them. Germline CDR1 reads SGDLS; CDR2 reads YYNGEE. This CDR3 has 15 residues. The whole variable domain, filled in from reference TRBV9 and TRBJ2-7, reads DSGVTQTPKHLITATGQRVTLRCSPRSGDLSVYWYQQSLDQGLQFLIQYYNGEERAKGNILERFSAQQFPDLHSELNLSSLELGDSALYFCASSVEWGHGYEQYFGPGTRLTVT.

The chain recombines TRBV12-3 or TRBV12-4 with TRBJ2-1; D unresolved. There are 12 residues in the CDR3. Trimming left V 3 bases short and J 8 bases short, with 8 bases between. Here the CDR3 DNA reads TGTGCCAGCAGTTTCGACGGCGATGAGCAGTTCTTC. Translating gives CASSFDGDEQFF.

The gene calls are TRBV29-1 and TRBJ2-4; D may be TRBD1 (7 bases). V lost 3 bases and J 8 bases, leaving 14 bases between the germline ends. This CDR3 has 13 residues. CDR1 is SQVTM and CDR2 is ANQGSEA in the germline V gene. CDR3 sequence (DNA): TGCAGCGTTGATGGAGGGGGCCGAGACATTCAGTACTTC. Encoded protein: CSVDGGGRDIQYF. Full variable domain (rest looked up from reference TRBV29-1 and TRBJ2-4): SAVISQKPSRDICQRGTSLTIQCQVDSQVTMMFWYRQQPGQSLTLIATANQGSEATYESGFVIDKFPISRPNLTFSTLTVSNMSPEDSSIYLCSVDGGGRDIQYFGAGTRLSVL.

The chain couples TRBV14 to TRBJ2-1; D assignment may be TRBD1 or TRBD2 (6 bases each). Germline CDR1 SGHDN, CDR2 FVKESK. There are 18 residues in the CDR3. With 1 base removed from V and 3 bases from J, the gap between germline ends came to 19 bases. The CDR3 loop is CASSQVTFRGTLYNEQFF. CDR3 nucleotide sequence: TGTGCCAGCAGCCAAGTCACATTCCGCGGGACACTCTACAATGAGCAGTTCTTC.

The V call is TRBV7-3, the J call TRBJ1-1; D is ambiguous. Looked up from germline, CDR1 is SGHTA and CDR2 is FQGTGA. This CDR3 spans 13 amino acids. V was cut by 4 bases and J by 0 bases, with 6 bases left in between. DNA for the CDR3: TGTGCCAGCAGCTCCCTAGTGAACACTGAAGCTTTCTTT. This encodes CASSSLVNTEAFF.

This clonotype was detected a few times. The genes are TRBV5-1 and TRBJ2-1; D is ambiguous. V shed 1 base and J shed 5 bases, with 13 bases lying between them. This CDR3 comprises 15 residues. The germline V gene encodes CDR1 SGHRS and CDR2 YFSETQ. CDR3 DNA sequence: TGCGCCAGCAGCTTGACTCAGGTAGGACACAATGAGCAGTTCTTC. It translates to CASSLTQVGHNEQFF.

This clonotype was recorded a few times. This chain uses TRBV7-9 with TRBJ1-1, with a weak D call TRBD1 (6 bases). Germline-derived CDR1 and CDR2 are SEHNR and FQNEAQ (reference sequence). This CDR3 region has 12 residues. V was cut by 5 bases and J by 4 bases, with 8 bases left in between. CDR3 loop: CASSRQATEAFF. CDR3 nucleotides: TGTGCCAGCAGCCGACAGGCCACTGAAGCTTTCTTT. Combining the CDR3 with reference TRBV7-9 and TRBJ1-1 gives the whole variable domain DTGVSQNPRHKITKRGQNVTFRCDPISEHNRLYWYRQTLGQGPEFLTYFQNEAQLEKSRLLSDRFSAERPKGSFSTLEIQRTEQGDSAMYLCASSRQATEAFFGQGTRLTVV.

For the CDR3, the DNA is TGTGCCAGTAGTATGATTCGGGGCACTGAAGCTTTCTTT. The encoded protein is CASSMIRGTEAFF. The V and J genes are TRBV19 and TRBJ1-1; the D is unclear. The CDR3 is 13 residues long. V lost 3 bases and J 4 bases, leaving 9 bases between the germline ends. The germline V gene has CDR1 LNHDA and CDR2 SQIVND (reference sequence).

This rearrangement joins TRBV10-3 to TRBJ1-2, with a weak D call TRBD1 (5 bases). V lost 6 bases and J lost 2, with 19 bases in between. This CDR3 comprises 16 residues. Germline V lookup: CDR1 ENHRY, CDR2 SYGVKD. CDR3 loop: CAIRFTGGHRNYGYTF. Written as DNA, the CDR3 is TGTGCCATCAGGTTTACAGGAGGTCATCGGAACTATGGCTACACCTTC.

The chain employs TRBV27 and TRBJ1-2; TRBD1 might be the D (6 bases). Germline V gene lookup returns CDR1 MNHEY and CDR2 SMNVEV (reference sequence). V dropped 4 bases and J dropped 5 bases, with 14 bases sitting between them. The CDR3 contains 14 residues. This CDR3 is CASSWGASLYGYTF. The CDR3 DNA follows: TGTGCCAGCAGTTGGGGGGCGTCTCTATATGGCTACACCTTC.

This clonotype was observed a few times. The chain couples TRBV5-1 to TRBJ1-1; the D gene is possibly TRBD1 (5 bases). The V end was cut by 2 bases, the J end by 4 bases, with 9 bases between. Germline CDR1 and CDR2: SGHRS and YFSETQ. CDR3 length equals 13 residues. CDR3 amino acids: CASSFSRGTEAFF. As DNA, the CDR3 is TGCGCCAGCAGCTTCTCGAGGGGCACTGAAGCTTTCTTT.

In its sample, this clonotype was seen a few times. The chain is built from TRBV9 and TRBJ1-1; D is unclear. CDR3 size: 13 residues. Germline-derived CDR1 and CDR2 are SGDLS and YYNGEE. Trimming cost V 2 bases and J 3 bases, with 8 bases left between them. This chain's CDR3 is CASSVTDYTEAFF. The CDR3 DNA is TGTGCCAGCAGCGTTACAGACTACACTGAAGCTTTCTTT.

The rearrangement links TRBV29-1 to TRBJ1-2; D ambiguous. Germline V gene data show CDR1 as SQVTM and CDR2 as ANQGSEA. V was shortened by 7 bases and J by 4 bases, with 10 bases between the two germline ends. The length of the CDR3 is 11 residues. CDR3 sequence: CSAQPSYGYTF. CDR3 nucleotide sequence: TGCAGCGCTCAGCCCAGCTATGGCTACACCTTC.

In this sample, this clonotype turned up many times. CDR3 DNA sequence: TGCGCCAGCAGCTTTGAGGCTCCGTTGGCGCGTTCCCAAGAGACCCAGTACTTC. It yields the protein CASSFEAPLARSQETQYF. V usage is TRBV5-1 and J usage is TRBJ2-5, with D unclear. Germline lookup yields CDR1 SGHRS and CDR2 YFSETQ. This CDR3 has 18 amino acids. V lost 2 bases and J lost 1, with 21 bases in between.

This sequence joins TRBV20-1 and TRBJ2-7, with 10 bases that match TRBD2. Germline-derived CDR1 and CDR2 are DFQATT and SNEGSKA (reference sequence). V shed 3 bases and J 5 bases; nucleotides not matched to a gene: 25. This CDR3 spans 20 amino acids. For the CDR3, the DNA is TGCAGTGCTAGGACGCCCGGCCCCCGACCGCCGGGACTAGCGATCAACGAGCAGTACTTC. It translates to CSARTPGPRPPGLAINEQYF.

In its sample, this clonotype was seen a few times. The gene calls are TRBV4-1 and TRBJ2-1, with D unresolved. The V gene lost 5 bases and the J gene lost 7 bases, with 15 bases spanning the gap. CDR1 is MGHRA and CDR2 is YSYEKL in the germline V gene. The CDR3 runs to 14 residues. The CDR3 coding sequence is TGCGCCAGCAGCTGGAGTTTCGGTGAAAATGAGCAGTTCTTC. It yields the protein CASSWSFGENEQFF.